Listed here are 27 T cell receptor beta chains from one sample, sequenced in a study of T cell repertoires in cytomegalovirus infection. MiXCR, applied by TCRdb to the reads, yields one record per CDR3 protein. The sample has about 680,000 distinct CDR3 sequences, 24% seen once. Input material: CD8+ T cells from PBMCs. These receptors originate from a human donor in good health (CMV status not recorded). Some clones in this sample may be carry-over from other donors' samples.

This chain connects TRBV5-1 to TRBJ2-6; D is perhaps TRBD1 (5 bases). Germline V gene lookup returns CDR1 SGHRS and CDR2 YFSETQ. The CDR3 contains 17 residues. V dropped 0 bases and J dropped 0 bases, with 10 bases sitting between them. This CDR3 is CASSLDHQGSGANVLTF. The CDR3 region has the DNA TGCGCCAGCAGCTTGGACCATCAGGGCTCTGGGGCCAACGTCCTGACTTTC. The entire variable domain, with the rest obtained from reference TRBV5-1 and TRBJ2-6, is as follows: KAGVTQTPRYLIKTRGQQVTLSCSPISGHRSVSWYQQTPGQGLQFLFEYFSETQRNKGNFPGRFSGRQFSNSRSEMNVSTLELGDSALYLCASSLDHQGSGANVLTFGAGSRLTVL.

The V call is TRBV20-1, the J call TRBJ2-7; 13 bases align to TRBD2. The J segment lost 0 bases and the V segment lost 5 bases, leaving 4 bases of the junction unmatched. This CDR3 contains 15 residues. Per germline, CDR1 DFQATT and CDR2 SNEGSKA (reference sequence). As DNA, the CDR3 is TGCAGTGCTCCCGGACTAGCGGGGGACTCCTACGAGCAGTACGTC. It yields the protein CSAPGLAGDSYEQYV.

This clonotype came up many times. The rearrangement uses TRBV4-1 and TRBJ2-7; TRBD1 is a possible D gene (6 bases). Trimming shortened V by 3 bases and J by 0 bases, and 15 bases separated the two germline ends. This CDR3 has 16 amino acids. The germline CDR1 and CDR2 sequences are MGHRA and YSYEKL. CDR3 sequence (DNA): TGCGCCAGCAGCCACCCCCGGGACAAGAGCTCCTACGAGCAGTACTTC. This codes for CASSHPRDKSSYEQYF.

This clonotype was detected many times. This rearrangement joins TRBV11-2 to TRBJ2-3; a possible D gene is TRBD2 (5 bases). There are 12 residues in the CDR3. Trimming shortened V by 5 bases and J by 2 bases, and 5 bases separated the two germline ends. CDR1 and CDR2 (germline): SGHAT, FQNNGV. The CDR3 loop is CASSGLTDTQYF. CDR3 in DNA: TGTGCCAGCAGCGGACTCACAGATACGCAGTATTTT.

At least ten counts were recorded for this clonotype. DNA of the CDR3: TGTGCCAGCAGCTACGCAGCGGACAGGCAGAGGAACTATGGCTACACCTTC. Encoded protein: CASSYAADRQRNYGYTF. This sequence joins TRBV7-2 and TRBJ1-2; 7 bases line up with TRBD1. The V segment lost 4 bases and the J segment 2 bases; nucleotides outside the gene matches: 13. Germline CDR1 reads SGHTA; CDR2 reads FQGNSA. The length of the CDR3 is 17 residues.

For this clonotype: Its ends do not fully match the called genes, so a read error is possible. The rearrangement joins TRBV5-1 to TRBJ2-7, with D perhaps being TRBD1 or TRBD2 (5 bases each). Germline CDR1 reads SGHRS; CDR2 reads YFSETQ. This CDR3 comprises 14 residues. CDR3 in amino acids: CANSLRDGAYEQYF. In DNA, the CDR3 is TGCGCCAACAGCCTCCGGGACGGAGCCTACGAGCAGTACTTC.

This clonotype appeared many times. J is TRBJ1-1 and V is TRBV4-2; the D is unclear. V was shortened by 4 bases and J by 5 bases, with 20 bases between the two germline ends. CDR3 length: 16 amino acids. The V gene's germline CDR1 is LGHNA and CDR2 YNFKEQ. The CDR3 DNA follows: TGTGCCAGCAGCCTCCCTACGGGCGACTTAGGGACTGAAGCTTTCTTT. Its translation: CASSLPTGDLGTEAFF.

The chain joins TRBV14 to TRBJ1-2; D unclear. There are 13 residues in the CDR3. Looked up from germline, CDR1 is SGHDN and CDR2 is FVKESK. V shed 0 bases and J shed 6 bases, with 8 bases lying between them. The CDR3: CASSQDYQDGYTF. The CDR3 nucleotides are TGTGCCAGCAGCCAAGATTATCAGGATGGCTACACCTTC.

This clonotype was found many times. CDR3 in amino acids: CASSLSQYNEQFF. Here the CDR3 DNA reads TGTGCCAGCAGTTTATCCCAGTACAATGAGCAGTTCTTC. The rearrangement joins TRBV27 to TRBJ2-1; the D is unclear. The V gene's germline CDR1 is MNHEY and CDR2 SMNVEV (reference sequence). V was shortened by 0 bases and J by 4 bases, with 4 bases between the two germline ends. This CDR3 is 13 amino acids long.

This clonotype was detected a few times. The J gene is TRBJ2-1, the V gene TRBV4-1, with 7 bases fitting TRBD1. This CDR3 region has 12 residues. The germline V gene encodes CDR1 MGHRA and CDR2 YSYEKL. V dropped 2 bases and J dropped 10; count of bases not matched to a gene: 2. The CDR3 coding sequence is TGCGCCAGCAGCCAATCGGACAGGGAGCAGTTCTTC. Residues: CASSQSDREQFF.

Points on this clonotype: Likely a read error: the CDR3 ends without its conserved phenylalanine or tryptophan. The J gene is TRBJ2-1, the V gene TRBV5-1; weak D call: TRBD2 (5 bases). This CDR3 is 13 amino acids long. V lost 4 bases to trimming and J lost 4 bases, with 9 bases between them. Per germline, CDR1 SGHRS and CDR2 YFSETQ. The CDR3: CASSLTGYNEQFS. CDR3 coding DNA: TGCGCCAGCAGCCTCACGGGATACAATGAGCAGTTCTCC.

This clonotype was counted many times. V is TRBV7-8 and J is TRBJ2-3; D not certain. Germline CDR1 SGHVS, CDR2 FQNEAQ. V lost 3 bases to trimming and J lost 0 bases, with 4 bases between them. This CDR3 is 13 amino acids long. The CDR3 DNA is TGTGCCAGCAGCTTGGACAGCACAGATACGCAGTATTTT. Translating gives CASSLDSTDTQYF.

In its sample, this clonotype was seen a few times. CDR3 bases: TGTGCCAGCAGCTCCGGGACGACCAACTCCTACAATGAGCAGTTCTTC. Residues: CASSSGTTNSYNEQFF. The rearrangement joins TRBV13 to TRBJ2-1; D possibly uses TRBD1 or TRBD2 (5 bases each). This CDR3 contains 16 residues. Germline loops: CDR1 PRHDT, CDR2 FYEKMQ (reference sequence). Trimming left V 4 bases short and J 0 bases short, with 13 bases between.

This clonotype was seen only a few times. The rearrangement joins TRBV5-4 to TRBJ1-1; D is uncertain. The CDR3 has 11 amino acids. With 7 bases removed from V and 0 bases from J, the gap between germline ends came to 4 bases. The germline CDR1 and CDR2 sequences are SGHNT and YYREEE (reference sequence). This CDR3 reads CASHLNTEAFF. The CDR3 bases are TGTGCCAGCCACCTGAACACTGAAGCTTTCTTT. Full variable domain (outside the CDR3, taken from reference TRBV5-4 and TRBJ1-1): ETGVTQSPTHLIKTRGQQVTLRCSSQSGHNTVSWYQQALGQGPQFIFQYYREEENGRGNFPPRFSGLQFPNYSSELNVNALELDDSALYLCASHLNTEAFFGQGTRLTVV.

The chain is built from TRBV11-2 and TRBJ2-3; D is perhaps TRBD1 (6 bases). CDR3 length: 15 residues. Trimming stripped 3 bases from V and 5 bases from J, with 15 bases between. From germline, CDR1 is SGHAT and CDR2 FQNNGV. The CDR3 DNA follows: TGTGCCAGCAGCTTCAGGGGTAGTGTCGGAGATACGCAGTATTTT. Protein sequence: CASSFRGSVGDTQYF.

The chain joins TRBV4-2 to TRBJ2-1, with 11 bases fitting TRBD2. V trimming: 4 bases; J trimming: 3 bases; junction bases outside the gene matches: 5. CDR1 is LGHNA and CDR2 is YNFKEQ in the germline V gene. The length of the CDR3 is 16 residues. As DNA, the CDR3 is TGTGCCAGCAGCCTTTTAGCGGGGGGGGACTACAATGAGCAGTTCTTC. Encoded protein: CASSLLAGGDYNEQFF.

This chain connects TRBV29-1 to TRBJ2-3; TRBD1 matches at 9 bases. The CDR3 length is 13 residues. From germline, CDR1 is SQVTM and CDR2 ANQGSEA. Unmatched junction bases numbered 6, after V lost 6 bases and J lost 5 bases. In nucleotides, the CDR3 is TGCAGCGTCCAGGGACAGGGCTTAGATACGCAGTATTTT. This codes for CSVQGQGLDTQYF.

This clonotype was counted ten times or more. The J gene is TRBJ2-5, the V gene TRBV7-8; D perhaps matches TRBD2 (5 bases). The germline V gene encodes CDR1 SGHVS and CDR2 FQNEAQ. The CDR3 sequence is 20 residues long. The V and J ends lost 0 bases and 5 bases respectively, with 28 bases between them. This chain's CDR3 is CASSLARTERSFPIQETQYF. The DNA for the CDR3 is TGTGCCAGCAGCTTAGCGAGGACCGAGCGGAGTTTCCCAATTCAGGAGACCCAGTACTTC.

There are a few counts of this clonotype. The rearrangement joins TRBV9 to TRBJ1-1, with a tentative D call TRBD1 (5 bases). From germline, CDR1 is SGDLS and CDR2 YYNGEE. The CDR3 has 14 amino acids. Trimming pared 3 bases from V and 0 bases from J, leaving 9 bases between. The CDR3 nucleotides read TGTGCCAGCAGCGATGCAGGGATGAACACTGAAGCTTTCTTT. Its translation: CASSDAGMNTEAFF.

As to this clonotype: The likely explanation is a read error, given a far larger clone one base away. The final CDR3 position lacks the conserved phenylalanine or tryptophan, pointing to a likely read error. The rearrangement uses TRBV7-2 and TRBJ2-5; TRBD2 might be the D (6 bases). The V and J ends lost 6 bases and 5 bases respectively, with 10 bases between them. The length of the CDR3 is 12 residues. CDR1 is SGHTA and CDR2 is FQGNSA in the germline V gene. CDR3 sequence: CASSYSGETQYI. In DNA, the CDR3 is TGTGCCAGCAGTTATAGCGGCGAGACCCAGTACATC.

The V call is TRBV5-4, the J call TRBJ2-1; tentative D call: TRBD1 (6 bases). The CDR3 loop spans 14 amino acids. V was cut by 2 bases and J by 4 bases, with 10 bases left in between. Germline V gene data show CDR1 as SGHNT and CDR2 as YYREEE (reference sequence). The CDR3 DNA follows: TGTGCCAGCAGCTTTTTGACAGGATACAATGAGCAGTTCTTC. Translation: CASSFLTGYNEQFF.

In its sample, this clonotype was seen many times. This chain links TRBV7-3 with TRBJ2-3; possible D gene TRBD2, 5 bases. The CDR3 length is 14 residues. Trimming pared 3 bases from V and 3 bases from J, leaving 10 bases between. Per germline, CDR1 SGHTA and CDR2 FQGTGA. CDR3: CASSFLRLTDTQYF. In DNA, the CDR3 is TGTGCCAGCAGCTTTCTCCGACTAACAGATACGCAGTATTTT.

The genes are TRBV10-3 and TRBJ2-7, with D tentatively TRBD2 (6 bases). This CDR3 is 15 amino acids long. In germline, CDR1 is ENHRY, CDR2 SYGVKD. V was clipped by 6 bases and J by 4 bases, with 19 bases between them. CDR3 sequence reads: CAISPRRGGYYEQYV. DNA of the CDR3: TGTGCCATCAGCCCCCGGCGGGGCGGATATTACGAGCAGTACGTC.

This clonotype came up many times. The chain is built from TRBV4-1 and TRBJ2-1; D assignment may be TRBD1 or TRBD2 (5 bases each). The CDR3 is made up of 13 amino acids. Germline CDR1 MGHRA, CDR2 YSYEKL. V gave up 1 base and J gave up 8 bases, with 9 bases separating them. For the CDR3, the DNA is TGCGCCAGCAGCCAAGGAGGGGACCATGAGCAGTTCTTC. Its translation: CASSQGGDHEQFF.

In its sample, this clonotype was seen many times. The J gene is TRBJ2-1, the V gene TRBV7-9, with D possibly TRBD1 on 6 matching bases. This CDR3 is built from 13 residues. Per germline, CDR1 SEHNR and CDR2 FQNEAQ (reference sequence). V lost 4 bases and J lost 6, with 10 bases in between. The DNA of the CDR3 is TGTGCCAGCAGCTATCAGGGGCCCAATGAGCAGTTCTTC. Translating it yields CASSYQGPNEQFF.

This clonotype was observed at least ten times. This sequence joins TRBV6-5 and TRBJ2-5; D remains unclear. V lost 0 bases, J lost 5 bases, and 16 bases lay in between. Looked up from germline, CDR1 is MNHEY and CDR2 is SVGAGI. The CDR3 loop spans 16 amino acids. CDR3 coding DNA: TGTGCCAGCAGTTACTCCTCCGACGGAACGGACGAGACCCAGTACTTC. This translates into CASSYSSDGTDETQYF.

This rearrangement joins TRBV20-1 to TRBJ2-1; 14 bases fit TRBD2. The CDR3 has 15 amino acids. V lost 6 bases, J lost 8 bases, and 9 bases stayed unmatched. The germline gives CDR1 DFQATT, CDR2 SNEGSKA (reference sequence). The CDR3 is CSAPGTSGGVDEQFF. As DNA, the CDR3 is TGCAGTGCACCGGGGACTAGCGGGGGCGTGGATGAGCAGTTCTTC.